This is a list of T cell receptor beta chains from one sample in a study of PD-1 blockade in classical Hodgkin lymphoma. Sequenced by immunoSEQ multiplex PCR; TCRdb stores in-frame clones only, minus some. The sample shows around 30,000 clones, approximately 80% of them seen only once. The specimen comprised CD4+ T cells from blood, sampled before the fourth cycle of nivolumab. The origin of the receptors is a human donor with classical Hodgkin lymphoma. CDR3s include the opening cysteine and the closing phenylalanine or tryptophan. D genes are given only for firm matches. Some rows mark clone size as missing; the rest say once, few, many or name a class of expanded clone.

abundance: NA; d_gene: TRBD1; v_gene: TRBV5-1; j_gene: TRBJ1-4; CDR3nt: TGCGCCAGCAGCCCGGGACAGGGCAATGAAAAACTGTTTTTT; CDR3aa: CASSPGQGNEKLFF
abundance: few; d_gene: NA; v_gene: TRBV10-3; j_gene: TRBJ2-2; CDR3nt: TGTGCCATCAGTGGACCCGCAAGGGAGCTGTTTTTT; CDR3aa: CAISGPARELFF
abundance: NA; d_gene: TRBD1; v_gene: TRBV5-1; j_gene: TRBJ1-1; CDR3nt: TGCGCCAGCAGCCTGACAGGGGCTCGGGGGGACACTGAAGCTTTCTTT; CDR3aa: CASSLTGARGDTEAFF
abundance: NA; d_gene: NA; v_gene: TRBV5-1; j_gene: TRBJ2-2; CDR3nt: TGCGCCAGTGGGGTACCGAACACCGGGGAGCTGTTTTTT; CDR3aa: CASGVPNTGELFF
abundance: NA; d_gene: TRBD2; v_gene: TRBV6-5; j_gene: TRBJ2-7; CDR3nt: TGTGCCAGCAGTTACCTTTCAACGGGAGGTCGGAACGAGCAGTACTTC; CDR3aa: CASSYLSTGGRNEQYF
abundance: NA; d_gene: TRBD1; v_gene: TRBV30; j_gene: TRBJ1-6; CDR3nt: TGTGCCTGTTTTGCAGGGGGAAGATCCTATAATTCACCCCTCCACTTT; CDR3aa: CACFAGGRSYNSPLHF
abundance: NA; d_gene: NA; v_gene: TRBV10-1; j_gene: TRBJ2-3; CDR3nt: TGCGCCAGCAGTGATCCGGGGGATTCCGGGGATACGCAGTATTTT; CDR3aa: CASSDPGDSGDTQYF
abundance: NA; d_gene: NA; v_gene: TRBV5-1; j_gene: TRBJ2-2; CDR3nt: TGCGCCAGCAGCTTGGTGGTCTCGAACACCGGGGAGCTGTTTTTT; CDR3aa: CASSLVVSNTGELFF
abundance: NA; d_gene: NA; v_gene: TRBV6-6; j_gene: TRBJ1-2; CDR3nt: TGTGCCAGCAGTCCGGTAGGGGGGCCTGTGGACTATGGCTACACCTTC; CDR3aa: CASSPVGGPVDYGYTF
abundance: NA; d_gene: NA; v_gene: TRBV28; j_gene: TRBJ1-4; CDR3nt: TGTGCCAGCAGATTTGCTGGACTTAGACAGGTCTCCATTTTT; CDR3aa: CASRFAGLRQVSIF
abundance: NA; d_gene: TRBD1; v_gene: TRBV2; j_gene: TRBJ1-5; CDR3nt: TGTGCCAGTCAAGAGGGGGGTCGACAGGGGAATCAGCCCCAGCATTTT; CDR3aa: CASQEGGRQGNQPQHF
abundance: NA; d_gene: NA; v_gene: TRBV11-2; j_gene: TRBJ1-2; CDR3nt: TGTGCCAGCAGCTTTCCACAATTCGGACAAACGGGCTATGGCTACACCTTC; CDR3aa: CASSFPQFGQTGYGYTF
abundance: once; d_gene: NA; v_gene: TRBV5-1; j_gene: TRBJ1-3; CDR3nt: TGCGCCAGCAGCTTGGGGTCTGGAAACACCATATATTTT; CDR3aa: CASSLGSGNTIYF
abundance: NA; d_gene: NA; v_gene: TRBV6-4; j_gene: TRBJ1-6; CDR3nt: TGTGCCAGCAGAAGAGGGGAAAATTCACCCCTCCACTTT; CDR3aa: CASRRGENSPLHF
abundance: NA; d_gene: TRBD2; v_gene: TRBV29-1; j_gene: TRBJ2-2; CDR3nt: TGCAGCGTCCCCCCTCCGGGGGGCGGGGAGCTGTTTTTT; CDR3aa: CSVPPPGGGELFF
abundance: few; d_gene: TRBD2; v_gene: TRBV19; j_gene: TRBJ2-2; CDR3nt: TGTGCCAGCCGAGGTTGGCTAGCGGGGGCAGGGTACACCGGGGAGCTGTTTTTT; CDR3aa: CASRGWLAGAGYTGELFF
abundance: NA; d_gene: TRBD2; v_gene: TRBV5-1; j_gene: TRBJ2-3; CDR3nt: TGCGCCAGCAGGACGGGGGGAGGCAGCACAGATACGCAGTATTTT; CDR3aa: CASRTGGGSTDTQYF
abundance: NA; d_gene: TRBD2; v_gene: TRBV7-2; j_gene: TRBJ2-2; CDR3nt: TGTGCCAGCAGCCCGTACGGGACTAGCGGCGGGGAGCTGTTTTTT; CDR3aa: CASSPYGTSGGELFF
abundance: NA; d_gene: TRBD2; v_gene: TRBV5-1; j_gene: TRBJ2-7; CDR3nt: TGCGCCAGCAGCCTCTACAGCGGGGACCCCTACGAGCAGTACTTC; CDR3aa: CASSLYSGDPYEQYF
abundance: NA; d_gene: NA; v_gene: TRBV7-9; j_gene: TRBJ1-1; CDR3nt: TGTGCCAGCAGCTTAATCACCGAAGCTTTCTTT; CDR3aa: CASSLITEAFF
abundance: NA; d_gene: NA; v_gene: TRBV11-2; j_gene: TRBJ2-7; CDR3nt: TGTGCCAGCAGCTACCCCGGGCCAAACAACTACGAGCAGTACTTC; CDR3aa: CASSYPGPNNYEQYF
abundance: NA; d_gene: NA; v_gene: TRBV5-1; j_gene: TRBJ1-5; CDR3nt: TGCGCCAGCAGCTTGGATCCGGGGACTCATTGGGCCCAGCATTTT; CDR3aa: CASSLDPGTHWAQHF
abundance: once; d_gene: NA; v_gene: TRBV5-1; j_gene: TRBJ1-4; CDR3nt: TGCGCCAGCAGCTTGGCTGGGGTTAATGAAAAACTGTTTTTT; CDR3aa: CASSLAGVNEKLFF
abundance: NA; d_gene: TRBD1; v_gene: TRBV5-1; j_gene: TRBJ1-3; CDR3nt: TGCGCCAGCAGCACAGGGGGTAACGGAAACACCATATATTTT; CDR3aa: CASSTGGNGNTIYF
abundance: NA; d_gene: NA; v_gene: TRBV5-1; j_gene: TRBJ2-7; CDR3nt: TGCGCCAGCAGCCCCGACGGACCTGACTCCTACGAGCAGTACTTC; CDR3aa: CASSPDGPDSYEQYF
abundance: NA; d_gene: TRBD1; v_gene: TRBV2; j_gene: TRBJ2-7; CDR3nt: TGTGCCAGCGACAGGGCGGACGAGCAGTACTTC; CDR3aa: CASDRADEQYF
abundance: NA; d_gene: NA; v_gene: TRBV5-1; j_gene: TRBJ1-5; CDR3nt: TGCGCCAGCAGTTCGGATGGGGGCAATCAGCCCCAGCATTTT; CDR3aa: CASSSDGGNQPQHF
abundance: NA; d_gene: NA; v_gene: TRBV6-5; j_gene: TRBJ1-6; CDR3nt: TGTGCCAGCAGTTACTACACAGAGGACTCTTCACCCCTCCACTTT; CDR3aa: CASSYYTEDSSPLHF
abundance: few; d_gene: NA; v_gene: TRBV28; j_gene: TRBJ1-6; CDR3nt: TGTGCCAGCACCGGGCAGGTTGATTCACCCCTCCACTTT; CDR3aa: CASTGQVDSPLHF
abundance: NA; d_gene: NA; v_gene: TRBV9; j_gene: TRBJ2-7; CDR3nt: TGTGCCAGCAGCGTATCGACAGAGAGCTCCTACGAGCAGTACTTC; CDR3aa: CASSVSTESSYEQYF
abundance: NA; d_gene: NA; v_gene: TRBV6-5; j_gene: TRBJ1-1; CDR3nt: TGTGCCAGCAGTACAAAGGGGGATCAAAGGGCTTTCTTT; CDR3aa: CASSTKGDQRAFF